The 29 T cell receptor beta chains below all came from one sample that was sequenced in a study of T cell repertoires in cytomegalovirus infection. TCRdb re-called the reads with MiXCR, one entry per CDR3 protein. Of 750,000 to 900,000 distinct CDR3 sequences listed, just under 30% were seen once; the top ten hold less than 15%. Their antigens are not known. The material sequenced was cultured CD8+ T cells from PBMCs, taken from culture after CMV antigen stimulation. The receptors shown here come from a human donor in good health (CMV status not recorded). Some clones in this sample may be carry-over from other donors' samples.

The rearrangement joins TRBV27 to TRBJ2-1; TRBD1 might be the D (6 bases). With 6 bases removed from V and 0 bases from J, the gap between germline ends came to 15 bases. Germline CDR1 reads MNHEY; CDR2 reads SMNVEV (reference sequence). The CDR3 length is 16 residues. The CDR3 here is CASSLTGSISYNEQFF. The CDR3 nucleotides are TGTGCCAGCAGCCTTACAGGGTCCATCTCCTACAATGAGCAGTTCTTC.

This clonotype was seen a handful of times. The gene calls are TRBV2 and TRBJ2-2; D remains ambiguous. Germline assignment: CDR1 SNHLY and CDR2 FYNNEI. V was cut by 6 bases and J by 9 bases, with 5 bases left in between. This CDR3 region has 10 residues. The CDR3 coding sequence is TGTGCCAGCAGGGGCCGGGAGCTGTTTTTT. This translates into CASRGRELFF.

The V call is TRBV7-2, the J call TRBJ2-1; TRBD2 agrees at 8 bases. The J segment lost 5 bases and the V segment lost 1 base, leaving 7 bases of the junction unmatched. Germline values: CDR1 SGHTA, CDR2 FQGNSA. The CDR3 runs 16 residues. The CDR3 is CASSLDRTSWHNEQFF. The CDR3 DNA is TGTGCCAGCAGCTTAGATCGGACTAGCTGGCACAATGAGCAGTTCTTC.

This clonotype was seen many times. Here the CDR3 reads CASSLTSGVIFSGANVLTF. In DNA form, the CDR3 reads TGTGCCAGCAGCTTGACTAGCGGGGTGATCTTCTCTGGGGCCAACGTCCTGACTTTC. The gene calls are TRBV7-2 and TRBJ2-6; TRBD2 matches at 11 bases. The V gene's germline CDR1 is SGHTA and CDR2 FQGNSA. With V trimmed by 3 bases and J by 0 bases, 7 bases remained unmatched. CDR3 length equals 19 residues. Full variable domain (remainder filled in from reference TRBV7-2 and TRBJ2-6): GAGVSQSPSNKVTEKGKDVELRCDPISGHTALYWYRQSLGQGLEFLIYFQGNSAPDKSGLPSDRFSAERTGGSVSTLTIQRTQQEDSAVYLCASSLTSGVIFSGANVLTFGAGSRLTVL.

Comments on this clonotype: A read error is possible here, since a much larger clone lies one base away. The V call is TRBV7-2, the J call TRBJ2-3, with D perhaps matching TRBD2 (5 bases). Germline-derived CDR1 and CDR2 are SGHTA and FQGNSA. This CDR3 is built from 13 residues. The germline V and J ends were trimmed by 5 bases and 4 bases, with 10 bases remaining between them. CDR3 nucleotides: TGTGCCAGCAGCCCGGGGAGCCCAGATACGCAGTATTTT. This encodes CASSPGSPDTQYF.

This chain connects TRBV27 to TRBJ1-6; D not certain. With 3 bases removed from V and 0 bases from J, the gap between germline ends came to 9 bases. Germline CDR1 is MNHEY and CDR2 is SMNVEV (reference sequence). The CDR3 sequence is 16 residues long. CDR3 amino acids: CASSFTPSSYNSPLHF. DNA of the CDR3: TGTGCCAGCAGTTTCACCCCGAGCTCCTATAATTCACCCCTCCACTTT.

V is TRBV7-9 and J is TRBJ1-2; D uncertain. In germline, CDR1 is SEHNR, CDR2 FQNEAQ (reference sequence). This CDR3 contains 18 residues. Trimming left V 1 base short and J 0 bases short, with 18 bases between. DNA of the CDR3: TGTGCCAGCAGCTTAGTTCCGGCAGAGTGGGAAGCTAACTATGGCTACACCTTC. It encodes CASSLVPAEWEANYGYTF.

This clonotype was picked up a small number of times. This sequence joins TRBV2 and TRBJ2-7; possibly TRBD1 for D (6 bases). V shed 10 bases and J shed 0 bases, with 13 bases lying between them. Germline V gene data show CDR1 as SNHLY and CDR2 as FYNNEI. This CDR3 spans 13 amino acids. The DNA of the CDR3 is TGTGCCACCTCCGGGACAACCTCCTACGAGCAGTACTTC. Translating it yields CATSGTTSYEQYF.

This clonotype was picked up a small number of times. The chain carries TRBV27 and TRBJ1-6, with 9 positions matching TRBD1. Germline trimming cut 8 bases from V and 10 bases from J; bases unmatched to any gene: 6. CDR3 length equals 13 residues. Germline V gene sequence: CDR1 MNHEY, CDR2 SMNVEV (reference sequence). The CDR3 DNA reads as TGTGCCAGCGGGACAGGGAGCAACTCACCCCTCCACTTT. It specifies CASGTGSNSPLHF.

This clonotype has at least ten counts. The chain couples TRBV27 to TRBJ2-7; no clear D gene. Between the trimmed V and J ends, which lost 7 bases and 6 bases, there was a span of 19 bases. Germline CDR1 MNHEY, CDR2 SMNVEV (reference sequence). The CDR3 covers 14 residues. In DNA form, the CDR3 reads TGTGCCAGCAACCCGGTTGGGGTCATCGCCGAGCAGTACTTC. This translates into CASNPVGVIAEQYF.

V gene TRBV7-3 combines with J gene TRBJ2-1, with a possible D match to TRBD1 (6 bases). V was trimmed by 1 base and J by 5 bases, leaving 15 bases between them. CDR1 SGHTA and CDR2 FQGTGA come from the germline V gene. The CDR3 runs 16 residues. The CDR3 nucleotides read TGTGCCAGCAGCTTAAAAGTACAGGGAGTCGACAATGAGCAGTTCTTC. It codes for CASSLKVQGVDNEQFF.

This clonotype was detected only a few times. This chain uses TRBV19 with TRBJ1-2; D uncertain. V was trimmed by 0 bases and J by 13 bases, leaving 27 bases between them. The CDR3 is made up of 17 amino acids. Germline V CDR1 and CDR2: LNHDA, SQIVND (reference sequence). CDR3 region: CASSIERLAGGAVLSTF. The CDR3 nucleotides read TGTGCCAGTAGTATAGAGCGGCTGGCAGGAGGAGCGGTTCTGAGCACCTTC.

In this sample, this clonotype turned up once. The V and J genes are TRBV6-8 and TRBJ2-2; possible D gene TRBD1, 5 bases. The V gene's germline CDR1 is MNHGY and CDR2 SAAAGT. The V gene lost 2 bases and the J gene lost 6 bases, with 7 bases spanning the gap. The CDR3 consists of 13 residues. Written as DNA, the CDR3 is TGTGCCAGCAGTTACGGGGCCCCCGGGGAGCTGTTTTTT. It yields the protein CASSYGAPGELFF.

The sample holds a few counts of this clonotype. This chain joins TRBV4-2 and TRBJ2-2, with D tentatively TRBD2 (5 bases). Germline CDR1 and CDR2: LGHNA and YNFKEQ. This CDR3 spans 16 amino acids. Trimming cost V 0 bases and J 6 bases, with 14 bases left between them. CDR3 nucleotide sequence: TGTGCCAGCAGCCAAGAAGAGAGGGTTGGGGCCGGGGAGCTGTTTTTT. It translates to CASSQEERVGAGELFF.

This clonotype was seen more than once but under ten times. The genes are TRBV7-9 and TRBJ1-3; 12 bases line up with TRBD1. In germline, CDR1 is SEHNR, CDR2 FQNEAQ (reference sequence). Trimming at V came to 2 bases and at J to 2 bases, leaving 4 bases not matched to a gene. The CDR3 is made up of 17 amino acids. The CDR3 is CASSLPGQGATGNTIYF. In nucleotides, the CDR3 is TGTGCCAGCAGCTTACCGGGACAGGGGGCAACTGGAAACACCATATATTTT. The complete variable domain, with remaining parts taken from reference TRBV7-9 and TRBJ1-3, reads DTGVSQNPRHKITKRGQNVTFRCDPISEHNRLYWYRQTLGQGPEFLTYFQNEAQLEKSRLLSDRFSAERPKGSFSTLEIQRTEQGDSAMYLCASSLPGQGATGNTIYFGEGSWLTVV.

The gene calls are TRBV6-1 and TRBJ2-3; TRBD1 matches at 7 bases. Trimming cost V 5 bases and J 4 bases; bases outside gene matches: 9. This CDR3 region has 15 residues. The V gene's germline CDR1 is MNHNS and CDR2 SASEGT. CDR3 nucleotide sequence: TGTGCCAGCAGTTTCTTGCAGGGGGTCCCAGATACGCAGTATTTT. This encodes CASSFLQGVPDTQYF.

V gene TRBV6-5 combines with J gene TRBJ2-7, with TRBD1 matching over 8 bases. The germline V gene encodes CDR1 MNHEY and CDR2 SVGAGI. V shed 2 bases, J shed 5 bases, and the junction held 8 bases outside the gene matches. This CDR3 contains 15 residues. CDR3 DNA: TGTGCCAGCAGTTACGGAGCAGGGGGCTTCCACGAGCAGTACTTC. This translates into CASSYGAGGFHEQYF.

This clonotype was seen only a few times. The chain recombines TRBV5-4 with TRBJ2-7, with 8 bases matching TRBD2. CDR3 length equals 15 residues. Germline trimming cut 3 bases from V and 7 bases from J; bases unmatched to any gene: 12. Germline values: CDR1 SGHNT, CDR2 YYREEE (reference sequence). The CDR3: CASSYFSGGEWEQYF. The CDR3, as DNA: TGTGCCAGCAGCTATTTCAGCGGGGGTGAATGGGAGCAGTACTTC. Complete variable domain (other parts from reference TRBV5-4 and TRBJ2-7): ETGVTQSPTHLIKTRGQQVTLRCSSQSGHNTVSWYQQALGQGPQFIFQYYREEENGRGNFPPRFSGLQFPNYSSELNVNALELDDSALYLCASSYFSGGEWEQYFGPGTRLTVT.

CDR3 amino acids: CASSLSTGGSGYTF. The CDR3 nucleotides are TGTGCCAGCAGTTTGTCGACAGGGGGCTCTGGCTACACCTTC. The V and J genes are TRBV28 and TRBJ1-2; 10 positions match TRBD1. CDR3 size: 14 residues. Germline assignment: CDR1 MDHEN and CDR2 SYDVKM. With V trimmed by 3 bases and J by 7 bases, 5 bases remained unmatched.

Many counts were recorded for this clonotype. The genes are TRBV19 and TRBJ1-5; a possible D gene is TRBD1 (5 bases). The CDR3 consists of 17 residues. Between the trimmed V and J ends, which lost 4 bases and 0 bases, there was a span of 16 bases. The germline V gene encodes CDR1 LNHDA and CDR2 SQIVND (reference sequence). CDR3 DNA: TGTGCCAGTAGTACTGACCCACAGGTCTTTAGCAATCAGCCCCAGCATTTT. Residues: CASSTDPQVFSNQPQHF.

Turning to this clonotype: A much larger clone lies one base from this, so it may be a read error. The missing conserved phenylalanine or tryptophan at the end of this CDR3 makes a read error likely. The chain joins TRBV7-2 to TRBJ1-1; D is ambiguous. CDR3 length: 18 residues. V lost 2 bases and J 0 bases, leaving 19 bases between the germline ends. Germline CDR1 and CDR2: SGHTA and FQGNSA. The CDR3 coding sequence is TGTGCCAGCAGCTTACCTACGGTCAGCCTATTTATGAACACTGAAGCTTTCTTG. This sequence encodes CASSLPTVSLFMNTEAFL.

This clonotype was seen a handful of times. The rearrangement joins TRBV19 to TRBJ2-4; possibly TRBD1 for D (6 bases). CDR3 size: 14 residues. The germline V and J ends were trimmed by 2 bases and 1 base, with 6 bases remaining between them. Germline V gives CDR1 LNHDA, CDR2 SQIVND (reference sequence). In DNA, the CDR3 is TGTGCCAGTAGTATACAGGGGGCCAAAAACATTCAGTACTTC. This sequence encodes CASSIQGAKNIQYF.

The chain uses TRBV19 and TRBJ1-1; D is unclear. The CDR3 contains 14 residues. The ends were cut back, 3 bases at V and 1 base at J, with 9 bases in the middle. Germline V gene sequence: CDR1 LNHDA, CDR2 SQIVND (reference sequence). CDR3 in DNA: TGTGCCAGTAGTATTCATGAACAGAACACTGAAGCTTTCTTT. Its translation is CASSIHEQNTEAFF.

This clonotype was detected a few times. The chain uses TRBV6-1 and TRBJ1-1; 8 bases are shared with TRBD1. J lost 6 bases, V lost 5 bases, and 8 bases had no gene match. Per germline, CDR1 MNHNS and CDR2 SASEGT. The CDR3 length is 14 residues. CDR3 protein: CASSSGGATSEAFF. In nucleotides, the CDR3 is TGTGCCAGCAGTTCAGGGGGCGCAACCTCTGAAGCTTTCTTT.

The CDR3 sequence: CASSYSTTRLFEKLFF. The CDR3 DNA follows: TGTGCCAGCAGTTACTCGACAACCAGATTGTTTGAAAAACTGTTTTTT. The chain joins TRBV6-6 to TRBJ1-4; D uncertain. Trimming cost V 0 bases and J 7 bases, with 15 bases left between them. The CDR3 is made up of 16 amino acids. Germline V gene data show CDR1 as MNHNY and CDR2 as SVGAGI (reference sequence).

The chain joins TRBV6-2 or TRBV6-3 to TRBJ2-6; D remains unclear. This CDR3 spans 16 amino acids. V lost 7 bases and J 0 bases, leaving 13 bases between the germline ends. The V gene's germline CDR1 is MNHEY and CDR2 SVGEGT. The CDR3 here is CASTRGIISGANVLTF. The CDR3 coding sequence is TGTGCCAGCACCCGCGGTATAATCTCTGGGGCCAACGTCCTGACTTTC.

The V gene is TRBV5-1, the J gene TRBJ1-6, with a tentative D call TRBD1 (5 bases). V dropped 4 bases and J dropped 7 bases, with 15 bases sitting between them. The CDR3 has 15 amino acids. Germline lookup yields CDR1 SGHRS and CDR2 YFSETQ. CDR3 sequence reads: CASSDGTLENSPLHF. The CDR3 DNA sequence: TGCGCCAGCAGCGATGGGACGCTAGAGAATTCACCCCTCCACTTT.

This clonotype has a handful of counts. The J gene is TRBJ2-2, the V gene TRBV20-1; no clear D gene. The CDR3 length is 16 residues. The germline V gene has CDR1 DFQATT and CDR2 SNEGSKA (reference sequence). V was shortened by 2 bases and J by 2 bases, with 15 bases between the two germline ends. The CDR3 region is CSARRPQVPNTGELFF. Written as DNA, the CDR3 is TGCAGTGCTAGAAGGCCCCAAGTCCCCAACACCGGGGAGCTGTTTTTT.

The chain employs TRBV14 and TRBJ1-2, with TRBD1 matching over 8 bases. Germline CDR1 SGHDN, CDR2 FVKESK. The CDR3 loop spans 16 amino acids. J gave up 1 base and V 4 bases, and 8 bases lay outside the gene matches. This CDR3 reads CASSRTGTGLNYGYTF. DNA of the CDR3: TGTGCCAGCAGCCGGACCGGGACAGGTCTTAACTATGGCTACACCTTC.